This T cell receptor (beta chain) was identified in a study of CXCR3-negative and CXCR3-positive naive CD8 T cells. Points from the study as a whole: Hydrophobicity of TRB CDR3s was greater in CXCR3-positive naive cells than in CXCR3-negative naive cells. Similar levels of surface CD5 were seen between naive subsets; TCR strength was inferred from TRB CDR3 properties. Both naive subsets, CXCR3-negative and CXCR3-positive, displayed similar TRBV-TRBJ usage, unlike memory cells.

The CDR3 contains 15 residues. Germline CDR1 reads LNHDA; CDR2 reads SQIVND (reference sequence). Every CD8+ subset sample held a few hundred thousand flow-sorted cells, done in triplicate. CD45RO-CCR7+CD27+CD95- characterized naive CD8+ T cells. Regarding this clonotype: Its target is unknown.

The TRB cDNA libraries were prepared by 5' RACE with UMI labels. TCRdb reworked the 5' RACE reads into one entry per CDR3 protein, no DNA. Its clone listing holds about 50,000 distinct CDR3 sequences. The sample comprised naive CXCR3+ CD8+ T cells from blood. Regarding subset: CD45RO-CCR7+CD27+CD95- naive CD8+ T cells expressing CXCR3 (TNR3+). The chain uses TRBV19 and TRBJ2-1. The sequence came from a human donor in good health. Some clones in this sample may be carry-over from other donors' samples. Here the CDR3 reads CASTMDGSSYNEQFF.